Shown below are 20 T cell receptor beta chains from a single sample sequenced in a study of T cell responses to AZD1222 COVID-19 vaccine. Assay used: immunoSEQ multiplex PCR; TCRdb lists only in-frame clones, some missing. The table lists roughly 160,000 clones, 90% of them singletons, with over 1.2% in the top ten. Material: peripheral blood, obtained on day 0 of AZD1222 vaccination. Receptors were obtained from an adult in good health.

The chain couples TRBV28 to TRBJ2-7; D is perhaps TRBD2 (5 bases). The CDR3 runs to 13 residues. V was clipped by 4 bases and J by 2 bases, with 9 bases between them. Germline-derived CDR1 and CDR2 are MDHEN and SYDVKM. CDR3 loop: CASSSAGPYEQYF. DNA of the CDR3: TGTGCCAGCAGTTCGGCGGGTCCCTACGAGCAGTACTTC.

The rearrangement links TRBV9 to TRBJ1-1; no definite D call. Trimming left V 0 bases short and J 0 bases short, with 6 bases between. This CDR3 region has 14 residues. Per the germline V gene, CDR1 is SGDLS and CDR2 is YYNGEE. This CDR3 reads CASSVESVNTEAFF. In DNA, the CDR3 is TGTGCCAGCAGCGTAGAGTCGGTGAACACTGAAGCTTTCTTT.

The genes are TRBV27 and TRBJ2-7; TRBD1 aligns across 8 bases. With 6 bases clipped from V and 3 bases from J, the junction kept 10 bases outside the gene matches. This CDR3 contains 15 residues. Germline V gene lookup returns CDR1 MNHEY and CDR2 SMNVEV (reference sequence). The CDR3 DNA is TGTGCCAGCAGAGACTGGACAGGGAGTTTCTACGAGCAGTACTTC. Translating it yields CASRDWTGSFYEQYF.

V gene TRBV7-3 combines with J gene TRBJ2-3; TRBD1 or TRBD2 may be the D gene (5 bases each). V gave up 5 bases and J gave up 4 bases, with 13 bases separating them. The CDR3 runs 14 residues. CDR1 and CDR2 from the germline V gene are SGHTA and FQGTGA. The CDR3, as DNA: TGTGCCAGCAGCCCACGAGGGGAGTCAGATACGCAGTATTTT. Translated, it gives CASSPRGESDTQYF.

V gene TRBV5-1 combines with J gene TRBJ2-3; D is perhaps TRBD2 (5 bases). Germline lookup yields CDR1 SGHRS and CDR2 YFSETQ. The CDR3 is 15 amino acids. Between the trimmed V and J ends, which lost 2 bases and 0 bases, there was a span of 10 bases. The DNA of the CDR3 is TGCGCCAGCAGCTTTCGGGGTTCTAGCACAGATACGCAGTATTTT. Protein product: CASSFRGSSTDTQYF.

The rearrangement uses TRBV18 and TRBJ1-1, with a weak D call TRBD1 (5 bases). Germline CDR1 is KGHSH and CDR2 is LQKENI. CDR3 size: 13 residues. The V and J ends lost 4 bases and 7 bases respectively, with 13 bases between them. CDR3 coding DNA: TGTGCCAGCTCACTGGGGACGGATATTGAAGCTTTCTTT. Residues: CASSLGTDIEAFF.

The chain has TRBV7-9 and TRBJ1-2; D is undetermined. Trimming removed 3 bases from V and 5 bases from J, with 13 bases in between. The CDR3 sequence is 14 residues long. From germline, CDR1 is SEHNR and CDR2 FQNEAQ (reference sequence). The CDR3 region has the DNA TGTGCCAGCAGCTTGTTTTGGGCCCAATATGGCTACACCTTC. The encoded protein is CASSLFWAQYGYTF.

The V and J genes are TRBV12-3 or TRBV12-4 and TRBJ2-3; TRBD2 is a possible D gene (5 bases). This CDR3 is built from 13 residues. V was pared by 5 bases and J by 5 bases, with 11 bases between. The CDR3 DNA follows: TGTGCCAGCAGTCCCGCAGCGGTAGATACGCAGTATTTT. Protein sequence: CASSPAAVDTQYF.

The genes are TRBV3-1 (or the pseudogene TRBV3-2) and TRBJ1-3, with D possibly being TRBD1 (5 bases). The V end lost 1 base, the J end lost 4 bases, and 11 bases lay between the germline ends. Per the germline V gene, CDR1 is LGHDT and CDR2 is YNNKEL (reference sequence). The CDR3 is 15 residues long. CDR3 amino acids: CASSQGGDSGNTIYF. The CDR3 region has the DNA TGTGCCAGCAGCCAAGGAGGAGACAGCGGAAACACCATATATTTT.

This clone was recorded once. This rearrangement joins TRBV18 to TRBJ1-2; D is ambiguous. Looked up from germline, CDR1 is KGHSH and CDR2 is LQKENI. The V gene lost 2 bases and the J gene lost 3 bases, with 10 bases spanning the gap. This CDR3 contains 14 residues. The CDR3 here is CASSPDNADYGYTF. Here the CDR3 DNA reads TGTGCCAGCTCACCAGATAACGCGGACTATGGCTACACCTTC. Using reference TRBV18 and TRBJ1-2 for the parts outside the CDR3, the full variable domain is NAGVMQNPRHLVRRRGQEARLRCSPMKGHSHVYWYRQLPEEGLKFMVYLQKENIIDESGMPKERFSAEFPKEGPSILRIQQVVRGDSAAYFCASSPDNADYGYTFGSGTRLTVV.

This chain uses TRBV11-3 with TRBJ2-7, with a weak D call TRBD2 (7 bases). The CDR3 loop spans 15 amino acids. Germline V gene lookup returns CDR1 SGHNT and CDR2 YENEEA. Trimming took off 4 bases at V and 2 bases at J, with 15 bases between the two ends. In DNA, the CDR3 is TGTGCCAGCAGCTGGGGGGGGCAGATAGCCTACGAGCAGTACTTC. The encoded protein is CASSWGGQIAYEQYF.

This sequence joins TRBV5-6 and TRBJ1-1; D is possibly TRBD1 (5 bases). This CDR3 region has 15 residues. Trimming took 0 bases from V and 5 from J, leaving 14 bases between them. Germline values: CDR1 SGHDT, CDR2 YYEEEE. This chain's CDR3 is CASSLAGGRRTEAFF. The CDR3 DNA reads as TGTGCCAGCAGCTTGGCTGGGGGGAGGAGAACTGAAGCTTTCTTT.

The chain uses TRBV12-3 or TRBV12-4 and TRBJ2-3; no firm D call. The CDR3 covers 12 residues. V lost 7 bases and J lost 2, with 7 bases in between. The CDR3: CASTQVTDTQYF. Here the CDR3 DNA reads TGTGCCAGCACTCAAGTCACAGATACGCAGTATTTT.

The chain is built from TRBV7-9 and TRBJ2-7; 10 bases are shared with TRBD1. J was trimmed by 8 bases and V by 4 bases; bases with no gene match: 8. Germline loops: CDR1 SEHNR, CDR2 FQNEAQ (reference sequence). This CDR3 is 14 amino acids long. CDR3: CASSSWDRGLQQYF. For the CDR3, the DNA is TGTGCCAGCAGCTCCTGGGACAGGGGACTCCAGCAGTACTTC. Full variable domain (remainder filled in from reference TRBV7-9 and TRBJ2-7): DTGVSQNPRHKITKRGQNVTFRCDPISEHNRLYWYRQTLGQGPEFLTYFQNEAQLEKSRLLSDRFSAERPKGSFSTLEIQRTEQGDSAMYLCASSSWDRGLQQYFGPGTRLTVT.

The gene calls are TRBV5-5 and TRBJ1-1; TRBD1 matches at 8 bases. Germline values: CDR1 SGHKS, CDR2 YYEKEE (reference sequence). V was clipped by 0 bases and J by 1 base; unmatched bases: 5. The CDR3 is made up of 16 amino acids. The CDR3 sequence is CASSLGPGTGNTEAFF. The CDR3, as DNA: TGTGCCAGCAGCTTGGGCCCCGGGACAGGGAACACTGAAGCTTTCTTT. Filled out from reference TRBV5-5 and TRBJ1-1, the complete variable domain reads DAGVTQSPTHLIKTRGQQVTLRCSPISGHKSVSWYQQVLGQGPQFIFQYYEKEERGRGNFPDRFSARQFPNYSSELNVNALLLGDSALYLCASSLGPGTGNTEAFFGQGTRLTVV.

V is TRBV27 and J is TRBJ1-1; a possible D gene is TRBD1 (5 bases). The V gene lost 5 bases and the J gene lost 4 bases, with 14 bases spanning the gap. The CDR3 is 14 residues long. The germline V gene has CDR1 MNHEY and CDR2 SMNVEV (reference sequence). For the CDR3, the DNA is TGTGCCAGCAGTCCGGCTGGGGGGATCACTGAAGCTTTCTTT. This sequence encodes CASSPAGGITEAFF.

The rearrangement joins TRBV30 to TRBJ1-2; TRBD1 is a possible D gene (5 bases). Between the trimmed V and J ends, which lost 8 bases and 2 bases, there was a span of 15 bases. Germline CDR1 is GTSNPN and CDR2 is SVGIG (reference sequence). This CDR3 has 13 residues. The CDR3 DNA sequence: TGTGCCGGCCCGGTAAGGGGAAACTATGGCTACACCTTC. This sequence encodes CAGPVRGNYGYTF.

The chain joins TRBV5-1 to TRBJ1-3, with D hard to call. The germline V and J ends were trimmed by 4 bases and 0 bases, with 8 bases remaining between them. From germline, CDR1 is SGHRS and CDR2 YFSETQ. CDR3 length equals 14 residues. CDR3 in DNA: TGCGCCAGCAGCAAATCAATCTCTGGAAACACCATATATTTT. Amino acids: CASSKSISGNTIYF.

This chain connects TRBV10-2 to TRBJ1-5, with 7 positions matching TRBD1. Germline CDR1 is WSHSY and CDR2 is SAAADI. The V and J ends lost 2 bases and 7 bases, in that order; junction bases with no gene match: 5. The CDR3 totals 14 residues. In DNA form, the CDR3 reads TGCGCCAGCAGTGAGGAACAGGGGTGGCAGCCCCAGCATTTT. This encodes CASSEEQGWQPQHF.

The chain is built from TRBV28 and TRBJ2-7; possibly TRBD1 for D (6 bases). Germline V CDR1 and CDR2: MDHEN, SYDVKM. The CDR3 covers 14 residues. V lost 3 bases and J 2 bases, leaving 11 bases between the germline ends. The DNA for the CDR3 is TGTGCCAGCAGTTTGCAGGGGCTCGCCTACGAGCAGTACTTC. Protein: CASSLQGLAYEQYF.